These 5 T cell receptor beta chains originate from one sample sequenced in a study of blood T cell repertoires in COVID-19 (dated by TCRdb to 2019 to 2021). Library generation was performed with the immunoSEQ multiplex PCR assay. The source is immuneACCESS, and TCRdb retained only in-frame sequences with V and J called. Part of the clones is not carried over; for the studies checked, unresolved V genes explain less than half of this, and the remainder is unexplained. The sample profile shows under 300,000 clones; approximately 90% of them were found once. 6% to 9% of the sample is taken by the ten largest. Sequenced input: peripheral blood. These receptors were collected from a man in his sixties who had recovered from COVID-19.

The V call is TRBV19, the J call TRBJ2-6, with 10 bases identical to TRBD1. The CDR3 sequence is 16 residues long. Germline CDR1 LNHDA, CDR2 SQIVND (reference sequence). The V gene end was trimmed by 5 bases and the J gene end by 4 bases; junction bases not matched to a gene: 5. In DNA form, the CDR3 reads TGTGCCAGTAGTGCCGGGACAGGGGTGGGGGCCAACGTCCTGACTTTC. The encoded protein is CASSAGTGVGANVLTF.

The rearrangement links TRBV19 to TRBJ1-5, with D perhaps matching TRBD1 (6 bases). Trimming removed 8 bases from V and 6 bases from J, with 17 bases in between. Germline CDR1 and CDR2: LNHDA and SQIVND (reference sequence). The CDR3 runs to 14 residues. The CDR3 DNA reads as TGTGCCAGTCAAGCGGGACACGCCATTCAGCCCCAGCATTTT. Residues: CASQAGHAIQPQHF.

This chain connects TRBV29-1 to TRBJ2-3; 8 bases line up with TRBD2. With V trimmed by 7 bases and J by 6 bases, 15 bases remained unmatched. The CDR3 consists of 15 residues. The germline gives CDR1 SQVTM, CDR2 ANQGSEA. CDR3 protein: CSAPTTGGASDTQYF. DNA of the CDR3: TGCAGCGCTCCAACCACCGGGGGGGCGTCCGATACGCAGTATTTT.

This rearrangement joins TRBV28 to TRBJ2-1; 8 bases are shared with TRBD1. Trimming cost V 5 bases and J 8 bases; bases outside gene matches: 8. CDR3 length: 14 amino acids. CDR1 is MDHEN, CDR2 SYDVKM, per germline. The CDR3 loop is CASSVGTGIDEQFF. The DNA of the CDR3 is TGTGCCAGCAGTGTCGGGACAGGTATCGATGAGCAGTTCTTC.

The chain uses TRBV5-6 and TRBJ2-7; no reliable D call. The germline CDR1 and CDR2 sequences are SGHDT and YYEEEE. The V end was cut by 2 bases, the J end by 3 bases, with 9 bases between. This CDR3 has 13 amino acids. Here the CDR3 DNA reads TGTGCCAGCAGCTTTGATGCCGGCTACGAGCAGTACTTC. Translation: CASSFDAGYEQYF.